The entry below gives a single T cell receptor beta chain sequence along with its context. From germline, CDR1 is MDHEN and CDR2 SYDVKM. Trimming left V 8 bases short and J 2 bases short, with 10 bases between. The CDR3 has 12 amino acids. This sample is drawn from a study of blood T cell repertoires in COVID-19. The overall study: The samples span acute and convalescent COVID-19 from the United States, Italy and Spain. T cells, B-cell-depleted T cells, or PBMCs supplied cDNA or gDNA.

In the authors' workflow: Cell counts per sample came from amplifying reference gene primers. This table comes from immunoSEQ multiplex PCR, and its TCRdb copy is limited to in-frame clones, with some not included. V, J and clone size are taken as reported in that table, and D and trimming were inferred from the DNA itself. This table holds fewer than 80,000 clones, 74% found once. Material: peripheral blood. The rearrangement uses TRBV28 and TRBJ2-7; D is perhaps TRBD2 (6 bases). The TCR was taken from a woman at least 80 years old with acute or convalescent COVID-19. The CDR3 nucleotides read TGTGCCAGCGGGAGGTCGCCCTACGAGCAGTACTTC. This sequence encodes CASGRSPYEQYF. Based on the CDR3 plus reference TRBV28 and TRBJ2-7, the full variable domain is DVKVTQSSRYLVKRTGEKVFLECVQDMDHENMFWYRQDPGLGLRLIYFSYDVKMKEKGDIPEGYSVSREKKERFSLILESASTNQTSMYLCASGRSPYEQYFGPGTRLTVT.